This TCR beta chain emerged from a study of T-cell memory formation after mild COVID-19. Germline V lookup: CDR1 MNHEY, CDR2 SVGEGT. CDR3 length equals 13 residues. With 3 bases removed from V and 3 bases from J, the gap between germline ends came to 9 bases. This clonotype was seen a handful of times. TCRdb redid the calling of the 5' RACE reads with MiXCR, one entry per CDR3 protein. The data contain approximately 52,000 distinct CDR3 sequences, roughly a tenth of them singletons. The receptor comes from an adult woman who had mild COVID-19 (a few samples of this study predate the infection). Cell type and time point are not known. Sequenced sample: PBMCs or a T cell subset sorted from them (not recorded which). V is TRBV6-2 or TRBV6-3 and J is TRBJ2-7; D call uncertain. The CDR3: CASSYKENYEQYF. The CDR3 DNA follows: TGTGCCAGCAGTTATAAGGAAAACTACGAGCAGTACTTC.